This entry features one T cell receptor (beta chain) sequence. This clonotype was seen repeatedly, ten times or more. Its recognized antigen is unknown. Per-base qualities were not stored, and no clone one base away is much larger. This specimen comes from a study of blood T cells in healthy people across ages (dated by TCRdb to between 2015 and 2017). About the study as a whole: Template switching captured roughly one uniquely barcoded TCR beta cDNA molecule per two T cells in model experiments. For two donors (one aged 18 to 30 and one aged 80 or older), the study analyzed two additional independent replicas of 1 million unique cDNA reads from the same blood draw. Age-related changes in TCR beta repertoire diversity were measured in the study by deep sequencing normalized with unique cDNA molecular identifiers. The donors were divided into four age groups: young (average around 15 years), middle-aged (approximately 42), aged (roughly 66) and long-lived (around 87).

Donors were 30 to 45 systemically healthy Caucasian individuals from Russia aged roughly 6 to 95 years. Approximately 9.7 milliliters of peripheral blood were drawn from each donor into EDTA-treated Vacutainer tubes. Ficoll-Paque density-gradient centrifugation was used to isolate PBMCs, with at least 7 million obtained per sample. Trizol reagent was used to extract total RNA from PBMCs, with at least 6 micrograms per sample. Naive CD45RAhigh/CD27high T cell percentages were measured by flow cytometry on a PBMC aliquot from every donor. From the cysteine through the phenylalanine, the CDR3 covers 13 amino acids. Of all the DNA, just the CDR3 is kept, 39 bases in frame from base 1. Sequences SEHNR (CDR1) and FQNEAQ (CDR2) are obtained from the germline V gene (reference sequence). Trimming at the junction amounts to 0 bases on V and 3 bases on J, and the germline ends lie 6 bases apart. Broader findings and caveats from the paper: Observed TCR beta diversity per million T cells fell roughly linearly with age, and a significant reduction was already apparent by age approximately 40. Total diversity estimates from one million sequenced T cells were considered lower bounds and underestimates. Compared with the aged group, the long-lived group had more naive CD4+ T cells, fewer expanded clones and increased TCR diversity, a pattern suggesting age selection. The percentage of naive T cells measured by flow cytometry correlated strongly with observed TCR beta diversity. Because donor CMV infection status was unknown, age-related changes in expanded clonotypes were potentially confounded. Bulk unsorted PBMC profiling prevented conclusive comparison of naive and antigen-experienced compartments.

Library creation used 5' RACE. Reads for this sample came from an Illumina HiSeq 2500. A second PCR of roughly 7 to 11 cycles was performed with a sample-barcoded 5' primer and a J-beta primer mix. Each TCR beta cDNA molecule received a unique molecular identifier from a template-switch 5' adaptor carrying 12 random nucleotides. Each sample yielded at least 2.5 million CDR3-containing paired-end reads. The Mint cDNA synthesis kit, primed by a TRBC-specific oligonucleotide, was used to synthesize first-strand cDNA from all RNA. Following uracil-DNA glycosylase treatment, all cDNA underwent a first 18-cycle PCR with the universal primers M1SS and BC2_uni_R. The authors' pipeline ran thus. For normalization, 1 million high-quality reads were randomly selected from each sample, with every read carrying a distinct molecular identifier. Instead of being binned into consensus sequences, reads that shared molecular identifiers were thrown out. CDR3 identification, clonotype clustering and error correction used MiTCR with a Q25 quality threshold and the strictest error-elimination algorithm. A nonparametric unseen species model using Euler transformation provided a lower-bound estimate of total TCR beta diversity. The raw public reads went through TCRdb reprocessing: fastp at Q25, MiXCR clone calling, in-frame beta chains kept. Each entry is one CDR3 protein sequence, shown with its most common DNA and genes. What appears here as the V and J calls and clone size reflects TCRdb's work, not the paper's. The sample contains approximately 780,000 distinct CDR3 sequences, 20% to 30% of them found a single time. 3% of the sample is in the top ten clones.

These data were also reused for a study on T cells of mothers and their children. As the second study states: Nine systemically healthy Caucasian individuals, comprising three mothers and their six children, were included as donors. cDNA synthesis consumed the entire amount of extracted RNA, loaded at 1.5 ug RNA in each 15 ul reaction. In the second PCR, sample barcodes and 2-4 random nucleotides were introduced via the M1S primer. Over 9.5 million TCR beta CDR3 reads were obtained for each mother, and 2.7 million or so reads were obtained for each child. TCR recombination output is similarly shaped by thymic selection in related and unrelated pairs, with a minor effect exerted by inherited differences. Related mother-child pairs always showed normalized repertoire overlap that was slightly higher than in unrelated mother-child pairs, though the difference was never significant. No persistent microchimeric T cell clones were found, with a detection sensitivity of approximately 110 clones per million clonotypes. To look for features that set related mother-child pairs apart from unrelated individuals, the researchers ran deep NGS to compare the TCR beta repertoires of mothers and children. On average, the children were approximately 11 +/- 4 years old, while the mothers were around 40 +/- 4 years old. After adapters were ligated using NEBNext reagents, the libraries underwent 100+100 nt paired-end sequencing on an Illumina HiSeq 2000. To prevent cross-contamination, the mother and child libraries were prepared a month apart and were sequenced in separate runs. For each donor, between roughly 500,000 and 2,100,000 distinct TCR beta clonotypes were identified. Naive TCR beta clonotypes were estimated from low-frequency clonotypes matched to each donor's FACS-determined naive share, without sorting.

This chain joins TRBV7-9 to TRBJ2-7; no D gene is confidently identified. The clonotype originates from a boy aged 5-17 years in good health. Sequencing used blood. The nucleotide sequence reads TGTGCCAGCAGCTTAGCCCAAGGCTACGAGCAGTACTTC. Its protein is CASSLAQGYEQYF.